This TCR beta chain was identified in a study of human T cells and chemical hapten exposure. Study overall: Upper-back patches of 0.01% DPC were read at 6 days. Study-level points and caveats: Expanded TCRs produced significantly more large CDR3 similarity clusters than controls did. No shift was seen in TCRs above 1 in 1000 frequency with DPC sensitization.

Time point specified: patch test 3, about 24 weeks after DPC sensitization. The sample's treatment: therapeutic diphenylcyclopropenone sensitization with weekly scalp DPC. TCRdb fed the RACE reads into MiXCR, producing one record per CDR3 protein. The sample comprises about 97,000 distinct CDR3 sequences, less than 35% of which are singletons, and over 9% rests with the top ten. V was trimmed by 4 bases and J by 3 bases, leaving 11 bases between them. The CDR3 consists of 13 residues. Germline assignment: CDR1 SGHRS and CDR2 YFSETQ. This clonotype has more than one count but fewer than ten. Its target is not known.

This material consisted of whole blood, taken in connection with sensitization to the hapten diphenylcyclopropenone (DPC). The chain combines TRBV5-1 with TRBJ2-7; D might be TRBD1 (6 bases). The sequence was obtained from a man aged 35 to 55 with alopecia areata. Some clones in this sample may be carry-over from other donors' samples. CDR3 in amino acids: CASSGAGDYEQYF. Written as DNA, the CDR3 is TGCGCCAGCAGCGGAGCAGGGGACTACGAGCAGTACTTC.